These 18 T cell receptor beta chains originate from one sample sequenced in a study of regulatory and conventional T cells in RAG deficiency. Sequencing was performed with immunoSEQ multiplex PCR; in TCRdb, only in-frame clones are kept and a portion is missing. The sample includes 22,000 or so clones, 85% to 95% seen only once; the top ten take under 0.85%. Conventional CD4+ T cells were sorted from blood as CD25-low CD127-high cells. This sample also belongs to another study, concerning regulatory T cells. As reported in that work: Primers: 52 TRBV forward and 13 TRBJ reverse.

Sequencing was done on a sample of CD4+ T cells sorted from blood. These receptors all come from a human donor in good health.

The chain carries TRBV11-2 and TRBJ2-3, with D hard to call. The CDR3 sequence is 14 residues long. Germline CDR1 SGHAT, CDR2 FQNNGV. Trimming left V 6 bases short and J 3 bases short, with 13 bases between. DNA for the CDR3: TGTGCCAGCAGGAAAAACCAACCGACAGATACGCAGTATTTT. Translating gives CASRKNQPTDTQYF.

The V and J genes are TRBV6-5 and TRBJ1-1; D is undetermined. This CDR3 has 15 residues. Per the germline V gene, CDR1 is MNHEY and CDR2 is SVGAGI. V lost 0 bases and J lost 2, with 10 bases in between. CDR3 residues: CASSYSRVVNTEAFF. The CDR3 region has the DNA TGTGCCAGCAGTTACTCGAGGGTCGTTAACACTGAAGCTTTCTTT.

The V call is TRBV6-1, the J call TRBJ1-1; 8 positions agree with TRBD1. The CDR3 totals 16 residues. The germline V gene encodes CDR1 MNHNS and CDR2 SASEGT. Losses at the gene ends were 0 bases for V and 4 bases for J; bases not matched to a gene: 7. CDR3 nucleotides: TGTGCCAGCAGTGAAGCGGCAGGGGGCCGGGGCACTGAAGCTTTCTTT. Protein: CASSEAAGGRGTEAFF.

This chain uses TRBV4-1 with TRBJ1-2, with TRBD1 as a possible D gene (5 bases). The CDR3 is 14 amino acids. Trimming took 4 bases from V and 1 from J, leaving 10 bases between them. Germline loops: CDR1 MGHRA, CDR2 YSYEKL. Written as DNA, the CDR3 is TGCGCCAGCAGCCGATGGGGCAATAACTATGGCTACACCTTC. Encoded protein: CASSRWGNNYGYTF.

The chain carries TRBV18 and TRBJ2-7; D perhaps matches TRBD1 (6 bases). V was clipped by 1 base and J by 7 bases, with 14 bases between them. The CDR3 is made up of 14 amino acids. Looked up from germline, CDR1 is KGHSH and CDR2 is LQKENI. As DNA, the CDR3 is TGTGCCAGCTCACCACAGGACAGTCCGGGGGAGCAGTACTTC. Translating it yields CASSPQDSPGEQYF. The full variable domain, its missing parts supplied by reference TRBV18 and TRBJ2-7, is NAGVMQNPRHLVRRRGQEARLRCSPMKGHSHVYWYRQLPEEGLKFMVYLQKENIIDESGMPKERFSAEFPKEGPSILRIQQVVRGDSAAYFCASSPQDSPGEQYFGPGTRLTVT.

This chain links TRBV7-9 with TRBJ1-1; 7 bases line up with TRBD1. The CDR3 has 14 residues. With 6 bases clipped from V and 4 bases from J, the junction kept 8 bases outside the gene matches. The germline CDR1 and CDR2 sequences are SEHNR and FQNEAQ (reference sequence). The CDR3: CASSRQGAITEAFF. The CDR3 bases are TGTGCCAGCAGTAGACAGGGTGCTATCACTGAAGCTTTCTTT.

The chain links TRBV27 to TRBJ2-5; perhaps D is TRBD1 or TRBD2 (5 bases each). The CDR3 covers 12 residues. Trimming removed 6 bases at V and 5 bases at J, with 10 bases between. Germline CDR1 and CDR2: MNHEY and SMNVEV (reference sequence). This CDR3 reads CASRRGEETQYF. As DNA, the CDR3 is TGTGCCAGCAGAAGAGGGGAGGAGACCCAGTACTTC.

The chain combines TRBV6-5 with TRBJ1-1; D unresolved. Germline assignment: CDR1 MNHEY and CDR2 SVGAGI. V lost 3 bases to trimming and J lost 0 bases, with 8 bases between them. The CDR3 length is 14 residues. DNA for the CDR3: TGTGCCAGCAGTTATTCACAGATGAACACTGAAGCTTTCTTT. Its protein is CASSYSQMNTEAFF.

This CDR3 reads CASGPRTSGGYNEQFF. CDR3 nucleotides: TGCGCCAGCGGCCCCAGGACTAGCGGGGGTTACAATGAGCAGTTCTTC. The V call is TRBV5-1, the J call TRBJ2-1, with 13 bases fitting TRBD2. This CDR3 comprises 16 residues. Per the germline V gene, CDR1 is SGHRS and CDR2 is YFSETQ. Germline trimming cut 7 bases from V and 4 bases from J; bases unmatched to any gene: 8.

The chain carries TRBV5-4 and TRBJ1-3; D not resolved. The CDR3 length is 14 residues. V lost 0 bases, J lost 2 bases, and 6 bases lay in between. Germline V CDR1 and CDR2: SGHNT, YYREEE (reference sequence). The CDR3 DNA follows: TGTGCCAGCAGCTTGGGTGGCGCTGGAAACACCATATATTTT. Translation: CASSLGGAGNTIYF.

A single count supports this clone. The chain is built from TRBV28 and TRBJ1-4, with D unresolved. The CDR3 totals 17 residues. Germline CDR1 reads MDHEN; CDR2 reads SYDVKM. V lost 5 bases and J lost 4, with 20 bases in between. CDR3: CASSAPVTSPGNEKLFF. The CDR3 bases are TGTGCCAGCAGTGCCCCTGTGACTAGCCCCGGTAATGAAAAACTGTTTTTT.

The CDR3 nucleotides are TGTGCCAGTGCCCCCGGGACAGTTATCTACGAGCAGTACTTC. Translated: CASAPGTVIYEQYF. The chain recombines TRBV19 with TRBJ2-7, with TRBD1 identical over 7 bases. Per the germline V gene, CDR1 is LNHDA and CDR2 is SQIVND (reference sequence). CDR3 length: 14 amino acids. The trim removed 8 bases at V and 3 bases at J, leaving 10 bases unmatched.

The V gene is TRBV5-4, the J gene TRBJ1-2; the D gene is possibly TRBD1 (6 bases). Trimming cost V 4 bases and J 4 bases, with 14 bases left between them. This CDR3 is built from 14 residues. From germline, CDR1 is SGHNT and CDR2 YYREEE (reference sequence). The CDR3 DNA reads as TGTGCCAGCAGCACTGGACAGACCCCCTATGGCTACACCTTC. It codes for CASSTGQTPYGYTF.

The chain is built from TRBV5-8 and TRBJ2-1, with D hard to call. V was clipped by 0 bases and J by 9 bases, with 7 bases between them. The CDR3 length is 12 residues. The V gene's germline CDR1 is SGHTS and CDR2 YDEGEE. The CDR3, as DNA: TGTGCCAGCAGCTTGGAGGGTCCTGAGCAGTTCTTC. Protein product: CASSLEGPEQFF. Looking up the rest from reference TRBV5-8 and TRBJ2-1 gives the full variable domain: EAGVTQSPTHLIKTRGQQATLRCSPISGHTSVYWYQQALGLGLQFLLWYDEGEERNRGNFPPRFSGRQFPNYSSELNVNALELEDSALYLCASSLEGPEQFFGPGTRLTVL.

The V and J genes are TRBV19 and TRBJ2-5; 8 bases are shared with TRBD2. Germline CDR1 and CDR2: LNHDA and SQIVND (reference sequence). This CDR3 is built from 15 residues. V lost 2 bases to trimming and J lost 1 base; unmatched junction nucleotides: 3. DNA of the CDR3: TGTGCCAGTAGTATATCGGGACTAGTCCAAGAGACCCAGTACTTC. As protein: CASSISGLVQETQYF.

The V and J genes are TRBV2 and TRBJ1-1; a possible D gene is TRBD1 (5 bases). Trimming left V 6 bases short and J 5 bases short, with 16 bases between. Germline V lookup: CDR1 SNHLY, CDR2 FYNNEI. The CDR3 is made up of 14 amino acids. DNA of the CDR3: TGTGCCAGCAGGGTTAACTCACAGGAAACTGAAGCTTTCTTT. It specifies CASRVNSQETEAFF. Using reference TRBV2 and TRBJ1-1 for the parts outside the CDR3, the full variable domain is EPEVTQTPSHQVTQMGQEVILRCVPISNHLYFYWYRQILGQKVEFLVSFYNNEISEKSEIFDDQFSVERPDGSNFTLKIRSTKLEDSAMYFCASRVNSQETEAFFGQGTRLTVV.

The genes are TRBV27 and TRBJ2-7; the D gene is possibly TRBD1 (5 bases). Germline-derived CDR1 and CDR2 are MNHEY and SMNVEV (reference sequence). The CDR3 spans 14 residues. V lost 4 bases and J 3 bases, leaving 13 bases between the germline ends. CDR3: CASSSRQSGYEQYF. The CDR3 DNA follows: TGTGCCAGCAGTTCTCGACAGTCCGGCTACGAGCAGTACTTC.

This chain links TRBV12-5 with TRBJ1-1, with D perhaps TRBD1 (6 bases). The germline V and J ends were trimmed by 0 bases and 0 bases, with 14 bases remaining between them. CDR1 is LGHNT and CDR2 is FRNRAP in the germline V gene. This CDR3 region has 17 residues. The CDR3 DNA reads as TGTGCTAGTGGTTTGGTTAGGGGGGGCGGCGTGAACACTGAAGCTTTCTTT. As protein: CASGLVRGGGVNTEAFF.